This entry lists 15 T cell receptor beta chains sequenced from one sample in a study of CD8+ T cells in alopecia areata. Treatment defined: oral pan-JAK inhibitor, 5-10 mg twice daily. cDNA prepared by RNA extraction and subsequent reverse transcription served as the template for sequencing. Profiling relied on immunoSEQ multiplex PCR, and the TCRdb table lists in-frame clones only, not all of them. In the table there are roughly 210,000 clones, around two fifths of which are singletons. The sample here was CD4+ T cells sorted from blood, taken between weeks 36 and 40, from a patient treated with tofacitinib. Receptors were obtained from a human donor with alopecia areata.

This clone was detected only a few times. J is TRBJ2-7 and V is TRBV27, with D unresolved. CDR3 length: 13 residues. Per the germline V gene, CDR1 is MNHEY and CDR2 is SMNVEV (reference sequence). V dropped 6 bases and J dropped 0 bases, with 9 bases sitting between them. In DNA form, the CDR3 reads TGTGCCAGCAGCCTCGTGGCCTCCTACGAGCAGTACTTC. Translation: CASSLVASYEQYF.

In the case of this clone: Other nucleotide sequences from this sample produce the same CDR3. This chain uses TRBV15 with TRBJ2-3; D is undetermined. There are 14 residues in the CDR3. The ends were cut back, 0 bases at V and 1 base at J, with 5 bases in the middle. Germline values: CDR1 LNHNV, CDR2 YYDKDF (reference sequence). This CDR3 is CATSRDRGTDTQYF. The CDR3 DNA reads TGTGCCACCAGCAGAGATCGGGGCACAGATACGCAGTATTTT.

Points on this clone: The same CDR3 arises from other DNA sequences in this sample as well. The gene calls are TRBV30 and TRBJ2-3; D is unresolved. The CDR3 contains 12 residues. Germline CDR1 is GTSNPN and CDR2 is SVGIG (reference sequence). V lost 2 bases and J 6 bases, leaving 9 bases between the germline ends. For the CDR3, the DNA is TGTGCCTGGAGTCCCGGAATCGATACGCAGTATTTT. Translating gives CAWSPGIDTQYF.

V gene TRBV25-1 combines with J gene TRBJ2-1, with D uncertain. The germline CDR1 and CDR2 sequences are MGHDK and SYGVNS. The CDR3 extends over 13 amino acids. The germline V and J ends were trimmed by 4 bases and 7 bases, with 11 bases remaining between them. The CDR3 coding sequence is TGTGCCAGCAGTGGGGTAAAGATGAATGAGCAGTTCTTC. This gives the protein CASSGVKMNEQFF.

The chain links TRBV14 to TRBJ2-1; 14 bases line up with TRBD2. J was trimmed by 10 bases and V by 4 bases; bases with no gene match: 3. Germline CDR1 and CDR2: SGHDN and FVKESK. CDR3 length equals 14 residues. This CDR3 is CASSRGLAGVEQFF. The CDR3 DNA sequence: TGTGCCAGCAGCCGGGGACTAGCGGGAGTAGAGCAGTTCTTC.

The V call is TRBV9, the J call TRBJ2-3; 9 bases are a match to TRBD1. This CDR3 contains 13 residues. V trimming: 3 bases; J trimming: 14 bases; junction bases outside the gene matches: 10. Germline V CDR1 and CDR2: SGDLS, YYNGEE. For the CDR3, the DNA is TGTGCCAGCAGCGCAGCGGACAGGGGCGCCCCGTATTTT. This codes for CASSAADRGAPYF.

V and J are TRBV6-5 and TRBJ2-3; perhaps TRBD1 as D (7 bases). Germline assignment: CDR1 MNHEY and CDR2 SVGAGI. The CDR3 is 15 residues long. Trimming took off 6 bases at V and 3 bases at J, with 16 bases between the two ends. This CDR3 is CASSLAPGGTDTQYF. CDR3 coding DNA: TGTGCCAGCAGCCTGGCCCCAGGGGGGACAGATACGCAGTATTTT.

This clone has more than one count but fewer than ten. The rearrangement uses TRBV7-2 and TRBJ2-5; 9 nucleotides line up with TRBD2. The V and J ends lost 7 bases and 7 bases, in that order; junction bases with no gene match: 13. Germline-derived CDR1 and CDR2 are SGHTA and FQGNSA. The CDR3 length is 15 residues. This chain's CDR3 is CASKKGVAGAGTQYF. CDR3 nucleotides: TGTGCCAGCAAAAAGGGGGTAGCGGGAGCAGGGACCCAGTACTTC. Together with reference TRBV7-2 and TRBJ2-5, the CDR3 gives the full variable domain: GAGVSQSPSNKVTEKGKDVELRCDPISGHTALYWYRQSLGQGLEFLIYFQGNSAPDKSGLPSDRFSAERTGGSVSTLTIQRTQQEDSAVYLCASKKGVAGAGTQYFGPGTRLLVL.

The CDR3 region is CASSLIFTGTSGNEQFF. CDR3 bases: TGTGCCAGCAGCCTAATCTTTACCGGGACTAGCGGGAATGAGCAGTTCTTC. The chain links TRBV4-2 to TRBJ2-1; TRBD2 aligns across 12 bases. Germline CDR1 LGHNA, CDR2 YNFKEQ. This CDR3 spans 17 amino acids. The V gene end was trimmed by 4 bases and the J gene end by 7 bases; junction bases not matched to a gene: 11.

This clone was found a few times. CDR3 nucleotide sequence: TGTGCCAGCAGCTTACAGGGGGCGATGACCGGGGAGCTGTTTTTT. Its protein is CASSLQGAMTGELFF. V and J are TRBV7-2 and TRBJ2-2, with 8 bases fitting TRBD1. The V gene end was trimmed by 2 bases and the J gene end by 5 bases; junction bases not matched to a gene: 4. Germline V gene lookup returns CDR1 SGHTA and CDR2 FQGNSA. This CDR3 contains 15 residues.

A few counts support this clone. V usage is TRBV5-5 and J usage is TRBJ1-2; TRBD1 matches 11 bases. The CDR3 loop spans 17 amino acids. J gave up 3 bases and V 2 bases, and 9 bases lay outside the gene matches. Germline CDR1 is SGHKS and CDR2 is YYEKEE (reference sequence). CDR3 DNA: TGTGCCAGCAGCTTCGGACAGGGGGCGCCGAGCTACTATGGCTACACCTTC. This encodes CASSFGQGAPSYYGYTF.

The genes are TRBV30 and TRBJ2-6, with D perhaps matching TRBD2 (5 bases). This CDR3 is 16 amino acids long. Germline V gene lookup returns CDR1 GTSNPN and CDR2 SVGIG (reference sequence). Trimming took 1 base from V and 1 from J, leaving 11 bases between them. CDR3 coding DNA: TGTGCCTGGAGTGGAGGGTCTGGGTCTGGGGCCAACGTCCTGACTTTC. Amino acids: CAWSGGSGSGANVLTF. The full variable domain, in which reference TRBV30 and TRBJ2-6 provide the parts outside the CDR3, is SQTIHQWPATLVQPVGSPLSLECTVEGTSNPNLYWYRQAAGRGLQLLFYSVGIGQISSEVPQNLSASRPQDRQFILSSKKLLLSDSGFYLCAWSGGSGSGANVLTFGAGSRLTVL.

This clone has a handful of counts. The chain uses TRBV29-1 and TRBJ1-1, with TRBD1 identical over 9 bases. The J segment lost 5 bases and the V segment lost 6 bases, leaving 7 bases of the junction unmatched. CDR1 is SQVTM, CDR2 ANQGSEA, per germline. This CDR3 spans 13 amino acids. CDR3 bases: TGCAGCGTAGAACAGGGGGCCGGGACTGAAGCTTTCTTT. Amino acid sequence: CSVEQGAGTEAFF.

This clone came up a few times. This chain connects TRBV7-2 to TRBJ2-7; D uncertain. CDR1 and CDR2 from the germline V gene are SGHTA and FQGNSA. This CDR3 has 13 residues. V dropped 0 bases and J dropped 0 bases, with 3 bases sitting between them. The DNA for the CDR3 is TGTGCCAGCAGCTTAGCCTCCTCCTACGAGCAGTACTTC. Its translation: CASSLASSYEQYF.

The chain uses TRBV29-1 and TRBJ2-7, with D unresolved. The CDR3 consists of 11 residues. V gave up 3 bases and J gave up 2 bases, with 5 bases separating them. Looked up from germline, CDR1 is SQVTM and CDR2 is ANQGSEA. The CDR3 loop is CSVEEPYEQYF. The CDR3 coding sequence is TGCAGCGTTGAGGAGCCCTACGAGCAGTACTTC.